A selection of T cell receptor beta chains follows, all from one sample in a study of T cell responses to AZD1222 COVID-19 vaccine. The repertoire was sequenced with immunoSEQ multiplex PCR; TCRdb's copy has only in-frame clones and lacks some. This table has 150,000 to 200,000 clones, about 90% appearing once. The input for sequencing was peripheral blood, taken on day 0 of AZD1222 vaccination. These receptors were obtained from an adult in good health. Both conserved end residues are part of each CDR3. The D gene is left open where the match is weak. Clone size is given for some rows only: seen once, a few or many times, or a class if the clone is expanded.

size	J	D	V	CDR3	DNA
.	TRBJ1-6	TRBD1	TRBV15	CATSRDLTGVGSPLHF	TGTGCCACCAGCAGAGATTTGACAGGGGTTGGGTCACCCCTCCACTTT
.	TRBJ1-2	.	TRBV5-4	CASSKRGVEDYTF	TGTGCCAGCAGTAAAAGGGGGGTCGAGGACTACACCTTC
once	TRBJ1-1	.	TRBV7-8	CASSGGTANTEAFF	TGTGCCAGCAGCGGGGGGACGGCGAACACTGAAGCTTTCTTT
.	TRBJ1-2	TRBD1	TRBV10-3	CAISERGGGEIANYGYTF	TGTGCCATCAGTGAGAGGGGAGGGGGCGAGATCGCTAACTATGGCTACACCTTC
few	TRBJ1-2	TRBD1	TRBV5-4	CASRPSPDRVEGYTF	TGTGCCAGCAGGCCTTCCCCTGACAGGGTAGAGGGCTACACCTTC
.	TRBJ2-3	.	TRBV7-9	CASSLLSTDTQYF	TGTGCCAGCAGCTTACTGAGCACAGATACGCAGTATTTT
.	TRBJ1-2	.	TRBV6-6	CASSYLRGSNYGYTF	TGTGCCAGCAGTTACCTTCGCGGCAGTAACTATGGCTACACCTTC
.	TRBJ1-1	.	TRBV7-2	CASSLRGWHTEAFF	TGTGCCAGCAGCCTCAGGGGCTGGCACACTGAAGCTTTCTTT
.	TRBJ2-7	.	TRBV19	CASSVTGIQYEQYF	TGTGCCAGTAGTGTTACCGGGATTCAATACGAGCAGTACTTC
once	TRBJ1-1	TRBD1	TRBV19	CASKETGMTEAFF	TGTGCCAGTAAAGAGACAGGGATGACTGAAGCTTTCTTT
.	TRBJ1-6	.	TRBV10-1	CASSESGGSPLHF	TGCGCCAGCAGTGAGTCGGGGGGTTCACCCCTCCACTTT
.	TRBJ2-3	TRBD2	TRBV30	CAWSGYKIGLAGGTTDTQYF	TGTGCCTGGAGTGGGTATAAGATCGGACTAGCGGGGGGAACCACAGATACGCAGTATTTT
.	TRBJ1-5	TRBD1	TRBV6-5	CASSYPTGVRGQPQHF	TGTGCCAGCAGTTACCCCACAGGGGTCCGAGGGCAGCCCCAGCATTTT
.	TRBJ1-6	.	TRBV6-5	CASGGETVYNSPLHF	TGTGCCAGCGGGGGGGAGACAGTTTATAATTCACCCCTCCACTTT
once	TRBJ2-1	.	TRBV19	CASRPGFYNEQFF	TGTGCCAGCCGCCCGGGGTTCTACAATGAGCAGTTCTTC
.	TRBJ1-1	.	TRBV28	CASGVFMNTEAFF	TGTGCCAGCGGGGTTTTCATGAACACTGAAGCTTTCTTT
.	TRBJ2-7	TRBD2	TRBV28	CASSFGTSQKEQYF	TGTGCCAGCAGTTTCGGGACTAGCCAAAAAGAGCAGTACTTC
.	TRBJ2-7	.	TRBV2	CASSESLGSIYEQYF	TGTGCCAGCAGTGAATCTTTGGGCAGCATCTACGAGCAGTACTTC
.	TRBJ1-3	.	TRBV6-5	CASSRGGLGNTIYF	TGTGCCAGCAGTAGAGGTGGGCTGGGAAACACCATATATTTT
.	TRBJ1-5	.	TRBV10-3	CAISEGANNQPQHF	TGTGCCATCAGTGAGGGGGCCAACAATCAGCCCCAGCATTTT
.	TRBJ1-5	.	TRBV6-1	CASSEETVVEPQHF	TGTGCCAGCAGTGAAGAGACGGTTGTTGAGCCCCAGCATTTT
.	TRBJ2-3	.	TRBV6-5	CASTSGSWAQYF	TGTGCCAGCACCTCAGGGTCATGGGCGCAGTATTTT
.	TRBJ2-2	.	TRBV27	CAIPSPRDTSTGELFF	TGTGCCATCCCATCCCCCCGGGACACAAGCACCGGGGAGCTGTTTTTT
.	TRBJ2-5	.	TRBV29-1	CSVVPRGKETQYF	TGCAGCGTTGTACCAAGGGGGAAAGAGACCCAGTACTTC
.	TRBJ2-1	.	TRBV10-2	CASRVPGPGMEEQFF	TGCGCCAGCAGAGTCCCGGGACCCGGGATGGAAGAGCAGTTCTTC
.	TRBJ1-6	.	TRBV9	CASSPPGVGAVNSPLHF	TGTGCCAGCAGCCCACCTGGCGTGGGGGCAGTAAATTCACCCCTCCACTTT
.	TRBJ1-2	.	TRBV6-5	CASSPDTSINGYTF	TGTGCCAGCAGTCCCGACACGAGCATCAATGGCTACACCTTC
.	TRBJ1-1	.	TRBV11-2	CASSFGPMNTEAFF	TGTGCCAGCAGCTTCGGTCCAATGAACACTGAAGCTTTCTTT
once	TRBJ1-1	.	TRBV5-4	CASTLNTEAFF	TGTGCCAGCACCTTGAACACTGAAGCTTTCTTT
few	TRBJ1-2	TRBD1	TRBV12-5	CASGSITDREGRNYGYTF	TGTGCTAGTGGTAGTATCACGGACAGGGAAGGGAGGAACTATGGCTACACCTTC
.	TRBJ1-1	TRBD1	TRBV2	CASSPDRVMNTEAFF	TGTGCCAGCAGTCCGGACAGGGTCATGAACACTGAAGCTTTCTTT
.	TRBJ2-5	TRBD2	TRBV11-2	CASSLDSAGEETQYF	TGTGCCAGCAGCTTAGATAGCGCGGGGGAGGAGACCCAGTACTTC
once	TRBJ1-2	TRBD1	TRBV28	CASSARGQPSNYGYTF	TGTGCCAGCAGCGCGAGGGGACAGCCTTCTAACTATGGCTACACCTTC
once	TRBJ2-7	TRBD1	TRBV6-5	CASRRGTGGYEQYF	TGTGCCAGCAGGAGGGGGACAGGGGGCTACGAGCAGTACTTC
.	TRBJ1-6	.	TRBV4-1	CASSQTGRGLNSPLHF	TGCGCCAGCAGCCAAACCGGTAGGGGACTCAATTCACCCCTCCACTTT
.	TRBJ1-1	.	TRBV10-3	CAISESIWGRRTEAFF	TGTGCCATCAGTGAGTCGATTTGGGGGCGGAGGACTGAAGCTTTCTTT
.	TRBJ2-3	.	TRBV7-3	CASSAETWADTQYF	TGTGCCAGCAGCGCTGAGACGTGGGCAGATACGCAGTATTTT
.	TRBJ1-4	.	TRBV5-1	CASSPRGQEKLFF	TGCGCCAGCAGCCCACGGGGTCAAGAAAAACTGTTTTTT
.	TRBJ1-1	.	TRBV20-1	CSASLKENTEAFF	TGCAGTGCTAGTTTGAAGGAGAACACTGAAGCTTTCTTT
.	TRBJ2-5	.	TRBV6-5	CASRSLGEETQYF	TGTGCCAGCAGATCACTGGGGGAAGAGACCCAGTACTTC
.	TRBJ2-5	TRBD2	TRBV19	CASSMTSRRYQETQYF	TGTGCCAGTAGTATGACTAGCAGACGGTACCAAGAGACCCAGTACTTC
.	TRBJ1-3	.	TRBV19	CASRQGSGNTIYF	TGTGCCAGTAGACAGGGCTCTGGAAACACCATATATTTT
once	TRBJ2-7	.	TRBV7-2	CASNQGRSYEQYF	TGTGCCAGCAATCAAGGCCGCTCCTACGAGCAGTACTTC
once	TRBJ2-1	.	TRBV5-6	CASSLEVRIYNEQFF	TGTGCCAGCAGCTTGGAGGTCCGGATATACAATGAGCAGTTCTTC